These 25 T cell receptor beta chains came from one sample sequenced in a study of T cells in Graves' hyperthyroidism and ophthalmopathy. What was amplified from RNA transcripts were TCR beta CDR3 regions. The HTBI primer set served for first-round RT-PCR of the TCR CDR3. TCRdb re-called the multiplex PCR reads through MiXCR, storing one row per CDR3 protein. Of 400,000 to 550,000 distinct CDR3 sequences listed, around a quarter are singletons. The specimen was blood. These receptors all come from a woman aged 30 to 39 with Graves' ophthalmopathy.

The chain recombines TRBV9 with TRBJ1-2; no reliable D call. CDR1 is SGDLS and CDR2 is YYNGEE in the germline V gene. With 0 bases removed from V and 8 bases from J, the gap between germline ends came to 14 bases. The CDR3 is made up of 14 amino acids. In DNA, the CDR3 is TGTGCCAGCAGCGTAGATTTGGGCTTGAGGGGCTACACCTTC. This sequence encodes CASSVDLGLRGYTF.

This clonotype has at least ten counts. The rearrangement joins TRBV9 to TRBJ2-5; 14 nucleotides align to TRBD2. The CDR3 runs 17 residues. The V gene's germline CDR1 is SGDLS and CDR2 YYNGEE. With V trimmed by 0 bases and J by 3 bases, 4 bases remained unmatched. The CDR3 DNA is TGTGCCAGCAGCGTAGATGCGGGACTAGCGGGGGAAGAGACCCAGTACTTC. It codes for CASSVDAGLAGEETQYF.

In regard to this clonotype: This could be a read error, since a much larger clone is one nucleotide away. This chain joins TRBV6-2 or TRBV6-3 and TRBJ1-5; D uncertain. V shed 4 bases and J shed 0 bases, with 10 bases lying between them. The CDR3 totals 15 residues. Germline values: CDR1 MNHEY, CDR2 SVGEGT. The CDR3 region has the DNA TGTGCCAGCAGTTTCGGCAGTTATAGCAATCAGCCCCAGCATTTT. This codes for CASSFGSYSNQPQHF.

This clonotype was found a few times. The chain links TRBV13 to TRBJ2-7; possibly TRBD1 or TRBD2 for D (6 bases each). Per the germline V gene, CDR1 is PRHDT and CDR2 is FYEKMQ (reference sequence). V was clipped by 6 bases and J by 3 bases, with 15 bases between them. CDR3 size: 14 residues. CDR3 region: CASRVGGTSYEQYF. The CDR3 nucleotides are TGTGCCAGCAGAGTAGGGGGGACCAGCTACGAGCAGTACTTC. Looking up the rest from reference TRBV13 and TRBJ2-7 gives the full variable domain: AAGVIQSPRHLIKEKRETATLKCYPIPRHDTVYWYQQGPGQDPQFLISFYEKMQSDKGSIPDRFSAQQFSDYHSELNMSSLELGDSALYFCASRVGGTSYEQYFGPGTRLTVT.

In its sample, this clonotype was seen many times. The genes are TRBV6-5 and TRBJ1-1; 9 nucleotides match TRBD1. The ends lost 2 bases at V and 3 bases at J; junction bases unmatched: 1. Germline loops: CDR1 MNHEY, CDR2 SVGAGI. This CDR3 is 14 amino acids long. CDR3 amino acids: CASSYRTGDTEAFF. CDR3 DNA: TGTGCCAGCAGTTACAGGACAGGGGACACTGAAGCTTTCTTT.

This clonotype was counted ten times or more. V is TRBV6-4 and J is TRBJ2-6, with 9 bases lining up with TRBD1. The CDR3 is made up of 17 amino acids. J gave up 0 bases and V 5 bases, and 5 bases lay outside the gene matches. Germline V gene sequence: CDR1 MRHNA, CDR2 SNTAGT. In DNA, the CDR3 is TGTGCCAGCAGTCCCTGGACAGGGGTCTCTGGGGCCAACGTCCTGACTTTC. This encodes CASSPWTGVSGANVLTF.

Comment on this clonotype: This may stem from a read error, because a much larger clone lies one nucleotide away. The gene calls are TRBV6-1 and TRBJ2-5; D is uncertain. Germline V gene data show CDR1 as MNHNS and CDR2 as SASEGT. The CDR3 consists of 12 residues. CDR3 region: CASSEAQETQDF. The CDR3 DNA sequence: TGTGCCAGCAGTGAAGCCCAAGAGACCCAGGACTTC.

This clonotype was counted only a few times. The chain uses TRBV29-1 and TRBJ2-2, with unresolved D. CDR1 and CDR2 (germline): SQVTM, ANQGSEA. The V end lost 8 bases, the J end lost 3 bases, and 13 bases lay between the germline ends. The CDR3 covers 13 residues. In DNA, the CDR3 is TGCAGCATGACGAGGACGGACACCGGGGAGCTGTTTTTT. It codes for CSMTRTDTGELFF.

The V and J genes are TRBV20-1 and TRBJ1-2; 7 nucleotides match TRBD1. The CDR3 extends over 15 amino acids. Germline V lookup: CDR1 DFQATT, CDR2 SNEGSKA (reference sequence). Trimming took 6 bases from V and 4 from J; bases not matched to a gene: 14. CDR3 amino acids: CSATEQGGQGYGYTF. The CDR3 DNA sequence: TGCAGTGCCACCGAGCAGGGGGGCCAAGGCTATGGCTACACCTTC.

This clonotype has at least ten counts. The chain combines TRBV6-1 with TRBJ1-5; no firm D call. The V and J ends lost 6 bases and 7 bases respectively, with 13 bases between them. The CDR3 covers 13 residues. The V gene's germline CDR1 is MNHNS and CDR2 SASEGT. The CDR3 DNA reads TGTGCCAGCAGCCGGGGTAGCGGCCAGCCCCAGCATTTT. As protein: CASSRGSGQPQHF.

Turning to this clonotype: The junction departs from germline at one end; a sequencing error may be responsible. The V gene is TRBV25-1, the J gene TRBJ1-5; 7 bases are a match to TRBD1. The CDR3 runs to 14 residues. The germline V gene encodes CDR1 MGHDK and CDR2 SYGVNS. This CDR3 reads CASAGTEGRQPQHF. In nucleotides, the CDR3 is TGTGCCAGCGCAGGGACAGAGGGACGGCAGCCTCAGCATTTT.

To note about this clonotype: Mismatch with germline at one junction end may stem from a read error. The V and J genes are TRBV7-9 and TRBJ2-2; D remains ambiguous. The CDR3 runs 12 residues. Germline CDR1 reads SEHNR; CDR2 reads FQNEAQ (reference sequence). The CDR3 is CASSSKTGELFF. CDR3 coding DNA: TGTGCCAGCAGCTCGAAGACCGGGGAGCTGTTTTTT.

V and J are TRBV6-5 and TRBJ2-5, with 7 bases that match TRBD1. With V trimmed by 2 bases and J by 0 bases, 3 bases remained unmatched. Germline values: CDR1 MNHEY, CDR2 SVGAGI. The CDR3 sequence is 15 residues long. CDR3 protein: CASSYTGANQETQYF. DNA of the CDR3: TGTGCCAGCAGTTACACAGGGGCCAACCAAGAGACCCAGTACTTC.

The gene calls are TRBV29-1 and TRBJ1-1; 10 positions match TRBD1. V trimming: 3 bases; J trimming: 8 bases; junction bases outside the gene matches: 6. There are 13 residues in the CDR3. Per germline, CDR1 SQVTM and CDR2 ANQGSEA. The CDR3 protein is CSVDGGQGKEAFF. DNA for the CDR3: TGCAGCGTTGATGGGGGACAGGGGAAAGAAGCTTTCTTT. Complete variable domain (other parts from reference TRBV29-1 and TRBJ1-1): SAVISQKPSRDICQRGTSLTIQCQVDSQVTMMFWYRQQPGQSLTLIATANQGSEATYESGFVIDKFPISRPNLTFSTLTVSNMSPEDSSIYLCSVDGGQGKEAFFGQGTRLTVV.

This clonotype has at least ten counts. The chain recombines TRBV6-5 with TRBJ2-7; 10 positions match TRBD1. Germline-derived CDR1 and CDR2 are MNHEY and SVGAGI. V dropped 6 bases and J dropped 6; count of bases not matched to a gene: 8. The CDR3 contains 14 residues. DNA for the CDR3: TGTGCCAGCAGGATGGGACAGGGGATAGGCGAGCAGTACTTC. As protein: CASRMGQGIGEQYF.

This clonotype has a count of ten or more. CDR3 residues: CASKGLLYGYTF. In DNA form, the CDR3 reads TGTGCCAGCAAGGGGCTTTTGTATGGCTACACCTTC. V is TRBV27 and J is TRBJ1-2, with a weak D call TRBD1 (5 bases). V lost 7 bases and J lost 5, with 11 bases in between. The germline V gene encodes CDR1 MNHEY and CDR2 SMNVEV (reference sequence). The CDR3 spans 12 residues.

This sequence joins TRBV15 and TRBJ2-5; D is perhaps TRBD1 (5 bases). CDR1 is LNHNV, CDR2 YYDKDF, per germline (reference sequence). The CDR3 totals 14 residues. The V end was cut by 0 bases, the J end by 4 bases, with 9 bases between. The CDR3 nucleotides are TGTGCCACCAGCAGAGAAGGGGTCACAGAGACCCAGTACTTC. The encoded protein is CATSREGVTETQYF.

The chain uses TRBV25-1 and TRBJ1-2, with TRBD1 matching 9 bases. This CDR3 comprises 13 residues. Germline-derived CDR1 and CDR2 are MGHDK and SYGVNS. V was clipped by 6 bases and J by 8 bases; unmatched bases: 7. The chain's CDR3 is CASSHTGTGGYTF. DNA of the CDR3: TGTGCCAGCAGCCATACCGGGACAGGGGGCTACACCTTC.

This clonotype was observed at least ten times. CDR3: CASSMREGRLIDEQYF. Here the CDR3 DNA reads TGTGCCAGTAGTATGAGGGAGGGACGTCTAATTGACGAGCAGTACTTC. This chain uses TRBV19 with TRBJ2-7; 7 bases line up with TRBD2. Trimming removed 3 bases from V and 5 bases from J; junction bases left unmatched: 13. CDR1 and CDR2 from the germline V gene are LNHDA and SQIVND (reference sequence). This CDR3 spans 16 amino acids.

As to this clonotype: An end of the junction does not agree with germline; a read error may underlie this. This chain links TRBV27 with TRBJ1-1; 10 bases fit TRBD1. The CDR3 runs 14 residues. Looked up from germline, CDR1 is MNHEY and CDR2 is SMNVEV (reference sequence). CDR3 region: CASRTGTGVTSFSF. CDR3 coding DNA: TGTGCCAGCAGGACCGGGACAGGGGTTACATCGTTTTCTTTT.

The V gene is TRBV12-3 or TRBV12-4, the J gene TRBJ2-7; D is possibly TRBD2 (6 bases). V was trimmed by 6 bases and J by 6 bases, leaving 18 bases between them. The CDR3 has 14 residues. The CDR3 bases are TGTGCCAGCAGCTCTGGGACTGCTCCCTCCGAGCAGTACTTC. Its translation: CASSSGTAPSEQYF.

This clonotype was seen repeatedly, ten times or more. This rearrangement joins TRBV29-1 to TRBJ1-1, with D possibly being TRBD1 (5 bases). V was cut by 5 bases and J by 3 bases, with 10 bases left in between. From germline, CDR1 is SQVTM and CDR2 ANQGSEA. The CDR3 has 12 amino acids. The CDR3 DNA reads TGCAGCGTTACGGGGGGGGACACTGAAGCTTTCTTT. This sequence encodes CSVTGGDTEAFF.

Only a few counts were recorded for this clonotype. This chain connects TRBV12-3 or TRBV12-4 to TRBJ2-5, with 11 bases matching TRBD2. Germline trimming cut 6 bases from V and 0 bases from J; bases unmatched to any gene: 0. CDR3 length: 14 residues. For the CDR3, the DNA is TGTGCCAGCAGGACTAGCGGGGACCAAGAGACCCAGTACTTC. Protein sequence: CASRTSGDQETQYF.

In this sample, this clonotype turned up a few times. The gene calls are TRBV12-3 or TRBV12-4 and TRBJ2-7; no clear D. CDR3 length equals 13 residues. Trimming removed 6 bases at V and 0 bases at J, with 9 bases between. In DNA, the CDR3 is TGTGCCAGCAGCTGGCGGAGCTCCTACGAGCAGTACTTC. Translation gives CASSWRSSYEQYF.

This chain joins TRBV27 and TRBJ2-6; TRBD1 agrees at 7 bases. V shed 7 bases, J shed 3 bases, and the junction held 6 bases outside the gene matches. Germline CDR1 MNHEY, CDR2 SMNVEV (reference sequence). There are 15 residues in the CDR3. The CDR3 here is CASTHTGVGANVLTF. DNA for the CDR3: TGTGCCAGCACCCACACAGGGGTTGGGGCCAACGTCCTGACTTTC.